The T cell receptor (beta chain) under discussion was sequenced for a study of cytomegalovirus exposure and HLA in healthy donors. The table came from immunoSEQ multiplex PCR; TCRdb's copy has only in-frame clones and leaves some out. The sample contains about 140,000 clones, about nine tenths of which appear only once. This clone was observed a single time. Its matching antigen is unknown. Study findings and constraints: Investigators reported 150 to 200 TCR beta chains as tied to cytomegalovirus.

The specimen sequenced was PBMCs. This clonotype was sampled from a man between 18 and 29 years old in good health and CMV-seronegative.

CDR3 nucleotide sequence: TGTGCCACGACACCATCGGGACAGGGGGGGAATGAGCAGTTCTTC. It codes for CATTPSGQGGNEQFF. J is TRBJ2-1 and V is TRBV10-3; 11 bases are shared with TRBD1. This CDR3 region has 15 residues. Germline loops: CDR1 ENHRY, CDR2 SYGVKD. V was clipped by 10 bases and J by 7 bases; unmatched bases: 12.